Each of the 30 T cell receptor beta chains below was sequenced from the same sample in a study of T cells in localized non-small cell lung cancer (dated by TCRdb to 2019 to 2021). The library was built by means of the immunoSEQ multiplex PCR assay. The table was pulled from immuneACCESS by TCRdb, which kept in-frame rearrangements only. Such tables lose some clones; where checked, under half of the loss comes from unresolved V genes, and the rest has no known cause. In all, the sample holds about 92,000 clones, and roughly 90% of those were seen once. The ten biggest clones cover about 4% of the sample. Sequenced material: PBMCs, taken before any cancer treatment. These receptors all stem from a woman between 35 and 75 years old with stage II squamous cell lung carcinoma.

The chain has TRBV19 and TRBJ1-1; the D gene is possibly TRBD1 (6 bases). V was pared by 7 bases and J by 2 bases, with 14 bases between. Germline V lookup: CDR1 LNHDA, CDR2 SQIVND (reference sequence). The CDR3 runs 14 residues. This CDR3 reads CASTTRDINTEAFF. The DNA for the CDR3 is TGTGCCAGTACAACCCGGGACATCAACACTGAAGCTTTCTTT.

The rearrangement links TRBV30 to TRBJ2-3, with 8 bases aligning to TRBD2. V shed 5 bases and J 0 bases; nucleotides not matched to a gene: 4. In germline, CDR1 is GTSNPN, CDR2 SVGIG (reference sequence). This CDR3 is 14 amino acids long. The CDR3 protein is CAWGSGSSTDTQYF. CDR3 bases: TGTGCCTGGGGAAGCGGGAGTAGCACAGATACGCAGTATTTT.

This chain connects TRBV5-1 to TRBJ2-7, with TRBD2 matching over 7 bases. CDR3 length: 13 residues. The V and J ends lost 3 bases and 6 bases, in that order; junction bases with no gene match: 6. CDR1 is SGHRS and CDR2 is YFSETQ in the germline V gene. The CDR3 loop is CASSYQSGTEQYF. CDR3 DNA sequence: TGCGCCAGCAGCTACCAAAGCGGGACCGAGCAGTACTTC.

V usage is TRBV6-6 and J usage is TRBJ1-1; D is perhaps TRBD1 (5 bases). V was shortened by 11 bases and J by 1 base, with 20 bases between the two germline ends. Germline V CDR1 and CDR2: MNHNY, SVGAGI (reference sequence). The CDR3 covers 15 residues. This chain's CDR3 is CAPTGAYRENTEAFF. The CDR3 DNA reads TGTGCCCCCACCGGGGCTTACCGGGAGAACACTGAAGCTTTCTTT.

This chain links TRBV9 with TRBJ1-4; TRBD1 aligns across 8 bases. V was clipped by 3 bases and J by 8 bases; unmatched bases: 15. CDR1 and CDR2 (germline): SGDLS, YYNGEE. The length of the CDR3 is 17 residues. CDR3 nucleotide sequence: TGTGCCAGCAGCGCCAGGGGGCGCGGGGATTTAGGAGAAAAACTGTTTTTT. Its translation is CASSARGRGDLGEKLFF.

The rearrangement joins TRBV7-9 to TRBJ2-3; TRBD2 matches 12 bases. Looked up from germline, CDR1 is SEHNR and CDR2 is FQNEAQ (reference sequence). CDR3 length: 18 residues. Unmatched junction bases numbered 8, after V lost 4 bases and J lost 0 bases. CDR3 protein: CASSYPSGGARSTDTQYF. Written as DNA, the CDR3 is TGTGCCAGCAGCTACCCTAGCGGGGGGGCGAGGAGCACAGATACGCAGTATTTT.

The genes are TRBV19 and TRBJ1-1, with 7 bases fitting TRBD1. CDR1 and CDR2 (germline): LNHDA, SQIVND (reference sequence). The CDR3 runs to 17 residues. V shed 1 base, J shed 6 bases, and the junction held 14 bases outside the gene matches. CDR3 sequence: CASSIALLTGFNSEAFF. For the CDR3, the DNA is TGTGCCAGTAGTATAGCCCTATTGACAGGGTTTAACTCTGAAGCTTTCTTT.

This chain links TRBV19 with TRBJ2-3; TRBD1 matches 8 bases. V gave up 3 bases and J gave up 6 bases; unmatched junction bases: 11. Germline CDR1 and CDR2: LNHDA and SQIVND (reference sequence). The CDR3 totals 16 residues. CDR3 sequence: CASSIPRDRSGDTQYF. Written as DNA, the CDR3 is TGTGCCAGTAGTATCCCCCGGGACAGGTCTGGGGATACGCAGTATTTT.

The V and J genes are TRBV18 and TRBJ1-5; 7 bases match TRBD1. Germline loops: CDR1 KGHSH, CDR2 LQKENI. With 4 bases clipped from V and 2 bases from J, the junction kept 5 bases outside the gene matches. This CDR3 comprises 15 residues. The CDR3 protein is CASSQGQVGNQPQHF. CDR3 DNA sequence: TGTGCCAGCTCACAAGGACAGGTCGGCAATCAGCCCCAGCATTTT.

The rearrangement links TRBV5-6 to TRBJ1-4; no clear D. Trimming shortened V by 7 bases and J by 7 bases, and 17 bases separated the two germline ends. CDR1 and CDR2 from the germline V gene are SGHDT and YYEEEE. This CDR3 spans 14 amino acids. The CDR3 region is CASAPGGWGEKLFF. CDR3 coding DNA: TGTGCCAGCGCCCCAGGCGGGTGGGGTGAAAAACTGTTTTTT.

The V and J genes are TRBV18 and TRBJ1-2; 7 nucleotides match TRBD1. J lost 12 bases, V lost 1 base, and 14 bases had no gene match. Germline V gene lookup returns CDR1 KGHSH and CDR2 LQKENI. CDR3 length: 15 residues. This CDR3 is CASSPREGQRIRHTF. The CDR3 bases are TGTGCCAGCTCACCACGGGAGGGACAGCGCATAAGGCACACCTTC.

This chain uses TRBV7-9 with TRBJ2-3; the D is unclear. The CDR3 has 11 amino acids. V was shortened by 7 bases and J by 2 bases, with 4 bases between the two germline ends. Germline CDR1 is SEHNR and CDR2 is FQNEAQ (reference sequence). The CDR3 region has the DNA TGTGCCAGCACCATCACAGATACGCAGTATTTT. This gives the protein CASTITDTQYF.

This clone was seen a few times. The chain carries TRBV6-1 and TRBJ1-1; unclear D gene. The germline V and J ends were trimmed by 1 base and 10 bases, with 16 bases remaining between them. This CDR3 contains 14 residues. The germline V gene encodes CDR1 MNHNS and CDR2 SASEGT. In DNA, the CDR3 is TGTGCCAGCAGTGAAGGAAACGGAGGGTCCTCAGCTTTCTTT. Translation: CASSEGNGGSSAFF.

CDR3 in DNA: TGTGCCAGCAGTGACCGGGGGGTGAACACTGAAGCTTTCTTT. It codes for CASSDRGVNTEAFF. The V gene is TRBV25-1, the J gene TRBJ1-1, with D possibly matching TRBD1 (5 bases). V was clipped by 3 bases and J by 0 bases, with 8 bases between them. Germline loops: CDR1 MGHDK, CDR2 SYGVNS. This CDR3 region has 14 residues.

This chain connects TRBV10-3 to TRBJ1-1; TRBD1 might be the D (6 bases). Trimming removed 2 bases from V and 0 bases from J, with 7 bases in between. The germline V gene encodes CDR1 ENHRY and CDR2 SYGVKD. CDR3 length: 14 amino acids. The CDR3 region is CAISEQGLNTEAFF. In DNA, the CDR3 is TGTGCCATCAGTGAGCAGGGGTTGAACACTGAAGCTTTCTTT.

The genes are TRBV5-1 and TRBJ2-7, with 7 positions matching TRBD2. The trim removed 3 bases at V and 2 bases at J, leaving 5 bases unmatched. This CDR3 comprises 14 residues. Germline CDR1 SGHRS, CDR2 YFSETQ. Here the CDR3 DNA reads TGCGCCAGCAGCTCCGGGACTATAACCTACGAGCAGTACTTC. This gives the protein CASSSGTITYEQYF.

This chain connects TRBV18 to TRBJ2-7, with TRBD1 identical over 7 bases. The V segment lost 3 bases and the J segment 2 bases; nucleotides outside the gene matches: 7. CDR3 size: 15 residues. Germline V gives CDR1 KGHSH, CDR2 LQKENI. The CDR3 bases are TGTGCCAGCTCACCCACGACAGGGCGCGCCTACGAGCAGTACTTC. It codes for CASSPTTGRAYEQYF.

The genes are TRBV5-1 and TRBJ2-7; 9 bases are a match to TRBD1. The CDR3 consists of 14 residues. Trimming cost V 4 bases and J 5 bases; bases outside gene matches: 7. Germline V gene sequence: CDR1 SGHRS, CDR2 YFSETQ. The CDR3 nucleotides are TGCGCCAGCAGCGTTCCGGGACAGGGAAACGAGCAGTACTTC. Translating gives CASSVPGQGNEQYF.

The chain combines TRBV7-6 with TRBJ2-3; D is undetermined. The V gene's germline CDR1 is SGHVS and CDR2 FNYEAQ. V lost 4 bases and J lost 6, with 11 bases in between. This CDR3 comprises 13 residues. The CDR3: CASSYGLDDTQYF. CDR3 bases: TGTGCCAGCAGCTACGGCCTCGACGATACGCAGTATTTT.

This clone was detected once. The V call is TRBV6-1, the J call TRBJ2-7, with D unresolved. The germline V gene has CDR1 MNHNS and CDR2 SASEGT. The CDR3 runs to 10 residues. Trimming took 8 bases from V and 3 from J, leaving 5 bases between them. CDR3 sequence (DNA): TGTGCCAGCTCGATCTACGAGCAGTACTTC. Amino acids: CASSIYEQYF.

The CDR3 nucleotides read TGTGCCAGCAGCAAAGGGACCGCTCGGCAGCCCCAGCATTTT. Encoded protein: CASSKGTARQPQHF. The genes are TRBV28 and TRBJ1-5; D possibly corresponds to TRBD1 (5 bases). This CDR3 region has 14 residues. Germline CDR1 and CDR2: MDHEN and SYDVKM. V shed 6 bases and J shed 7 bases, with 16 bases lying between them. The whole variable domain, filled in from reference TRBV28 and TRBJ1-5, reads DVKVTQSSRYLVKRTGEKVFLECVQDMDHENMFWYRQDPGLGLRLIYFSYDVKMKEKGDIPEGYSVSREKKERFSLILESASTNQTSMYLCASSKGTARQPQHFGDGTRLSIL.

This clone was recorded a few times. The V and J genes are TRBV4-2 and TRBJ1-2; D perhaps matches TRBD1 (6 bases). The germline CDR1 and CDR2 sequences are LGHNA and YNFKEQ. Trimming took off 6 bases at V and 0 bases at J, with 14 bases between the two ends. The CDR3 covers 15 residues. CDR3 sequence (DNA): TGTGCCAGCAGTGGCGGACAGCAAACTAACTATGGCTACACCTTC. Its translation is CASSGGQQTNYGYTF.

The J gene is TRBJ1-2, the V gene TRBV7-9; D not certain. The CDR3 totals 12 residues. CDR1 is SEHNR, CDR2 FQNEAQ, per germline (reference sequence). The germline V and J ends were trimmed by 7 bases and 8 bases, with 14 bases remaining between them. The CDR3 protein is CASTSHGLGYTF. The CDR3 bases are TGTGCCAGCACCTCACACGGACTGGGCTACACCTTC.

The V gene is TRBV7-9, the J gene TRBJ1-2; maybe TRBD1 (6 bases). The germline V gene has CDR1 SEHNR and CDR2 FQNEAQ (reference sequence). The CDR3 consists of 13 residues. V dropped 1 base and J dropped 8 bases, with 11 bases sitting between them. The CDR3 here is CASSLGDKGGYTF. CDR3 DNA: TGTGCCAGCAGCTTAGGGGACAAAGGGGGCTACACCTTC.

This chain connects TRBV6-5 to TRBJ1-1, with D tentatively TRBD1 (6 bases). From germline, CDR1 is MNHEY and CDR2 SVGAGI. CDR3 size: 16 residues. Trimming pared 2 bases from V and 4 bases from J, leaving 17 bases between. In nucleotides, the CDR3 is TGTGCCAGCAGTTACGAGGTGGGGGGCGCAGGCACTGAAGCTTTCTTT. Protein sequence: CASSYEVGGAGTEAFF.

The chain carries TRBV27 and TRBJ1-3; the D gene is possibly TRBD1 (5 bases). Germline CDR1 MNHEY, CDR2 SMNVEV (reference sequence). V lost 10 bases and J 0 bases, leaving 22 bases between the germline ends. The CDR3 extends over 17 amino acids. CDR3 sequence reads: CANLSLDGDLSGNTIYF. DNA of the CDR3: TGTGCCAACCTGAGTTTAGATGGGGACCTCTCTGGAAACACCATATATTTT.

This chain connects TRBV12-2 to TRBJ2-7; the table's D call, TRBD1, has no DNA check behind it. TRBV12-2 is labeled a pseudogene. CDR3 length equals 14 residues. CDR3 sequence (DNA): TGTGCAAGTCGCTTAAGGGGGTTAATTAACGAGCAGTACTTC. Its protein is CASRLRGLINEQYF.

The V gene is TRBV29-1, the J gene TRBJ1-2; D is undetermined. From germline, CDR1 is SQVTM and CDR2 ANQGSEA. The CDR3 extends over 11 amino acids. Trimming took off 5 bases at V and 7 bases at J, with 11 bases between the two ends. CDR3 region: CSVFGGGGYTF. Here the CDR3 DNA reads TGCAGCGTTTTTGGAGGAGGTGGCTACACCTTC.

CDR3: CASSLGQGVGQPQHF. The DNA for the CDR3 is TGCGCCAGCAGCTTGGGACAGGGGGTAGGTCAGCCCCAGCATTTT. The chain uses TRBV5-1 and TRBJ1-5, with 9 nucleotides matching TRBD1. This CDR3 spans 15 amino acids. The V segment lost 0 bases and the J segment 6 bases; nucleotides outside the gene matches: 4. From germline, CDR1 is SGHRS and CDR2 YFSETQ. The whole variable domain, filled in from reference TRBV5-1 and TRBJ1-5, reads KAGVTQTPRYLIKTRGQQVTLSCSPISGHRSVSWYQQTPGQGLQFLFEYFSETQRNKGNFPGRFSGRQFSNSRSEMNVSTLELGDSALYLCASSLGQGVGQPQHFGDGTRLSIL.

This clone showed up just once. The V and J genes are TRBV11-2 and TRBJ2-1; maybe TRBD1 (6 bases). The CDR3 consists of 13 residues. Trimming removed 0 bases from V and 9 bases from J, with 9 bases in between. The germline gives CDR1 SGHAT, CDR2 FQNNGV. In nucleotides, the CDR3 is TGTGCCAGCAGCTTAGAGGGGGCTGGTGAGCAGTTCTTC. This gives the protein CASSLEGAGEQFF.